The 3 T cell receptor beta chains reported below all come from one sample, sequenced in a study of blood T cells in healthy people across ages. A second PCR of roughly 6 to 12 cycles used a sample-barcoded 5' primer and a J-beta primer mix. TCRdb re-analysed the 5' RACE reads in MiXCR, keeping a single row per CDR3 protein. This sample has over a million distinct CDR3 sequences, with less than 45% found just once. Source material: blood. Source of these receptors: a woman in her late teens or twenties in good health.

This clonotype was detected only once. The DNA of the CDR3 is TGCGCCAGCAGCTTAAGGGGAGACAATGAGCAGTACTTC. Its translation: CASSLRGDNEQYF. The chain uses TRBV5-1 and TRBJ2-7; possibly TRBD1 or TRBD2 for D (5 bases each). V was cut by 2 bases and J by 7 bases, with 13 bases left in between. In germline, CDR1 is SGHRS, CDR2 YFSETQ. The length of the CDR3 is 13 residues.

This chain connects TRBV20-1 to TRBJ2-7; 8 bases match TRBD2. Trimming cost V 5 bases and J 9 bases; bases outside gene matches: 0. Germline V gene lookup returns CDR1 DFQATT and CDR2 SNEGSKA (reference sequence). The CDR3 has 9 amino acids. The CDR3 nucleotides read TGCAGTGCTGGGACTAGGCAGTACTTC. It encodes CSAGTRQYF.

This chain uses TRBV4-1 with TRBJ2-7; TRBD1 agrees at 9 bases. The CDR3 has 17 amino acids. Germline CDR1 reads MGHRA; CDR2 reads YSYEKL. Losses at the gene ends were 4 bases for V and 0 bases for J; bases not matched to a gene: 10. CDR3 bases: TGCGCCAGCAGCCCTAAGAGCGGACAGGGGTTCTCCTACGAGCAGTACTTC. Residues: CASSPKSGQGFSYEQYF.